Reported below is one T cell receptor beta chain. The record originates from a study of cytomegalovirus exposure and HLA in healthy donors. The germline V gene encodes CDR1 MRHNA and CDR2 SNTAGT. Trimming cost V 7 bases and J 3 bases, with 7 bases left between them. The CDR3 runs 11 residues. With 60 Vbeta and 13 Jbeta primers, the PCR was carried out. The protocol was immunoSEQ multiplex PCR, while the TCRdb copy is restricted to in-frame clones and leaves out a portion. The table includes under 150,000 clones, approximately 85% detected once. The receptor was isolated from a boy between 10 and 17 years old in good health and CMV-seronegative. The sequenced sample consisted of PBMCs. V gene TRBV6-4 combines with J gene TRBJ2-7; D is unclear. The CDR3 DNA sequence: TGTGCCAGCACACAGCTCTACGAGCAGTACTTC. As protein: CASTQLYEQYF.